The source of this T cell receptor beta chain is a study of kidney transplant recipient with SARS-CoV-2 infection. Trimming removed 1 base at V and 5 bases at J, with 8 bases between. This CDR3 has 12 amino acids. Germline V CDR1 and CDR2: SQVTM, ANQGSEA. TCRdb processed the reads anew with MiXCR; each CDR3 protein has one entry. The repertoire consists of under 250,000 distinct CDR3 sequences, with around 26% occurring once and the leading ten covering about 7%. J is TRBJ1-2 and V is TRBV29-1; D call uncertain. The TCR was taken from a male patient aged 25-45 years who had COVID-19 and was a kidney transplant recipient. Some T cells may be graft donor cells. The source was a blood sample, collected at baseline and between days 110 and 120 from a kidney transplant recipient. In nucleotides, the CDR3 is TGCAGCGTTGAAGGGCGGATGTATGGCTACACCTTC. Translating it yields CSVEGRMYGYTF.